This T cell receptor (beta chain) originates from a study of OX40 agonist ivuxolimab in advanced cancers. Study conclusions and caveats: In general, CD8+ T cells held more expanded clones than CD4+ did, on average.

Patients with a history of autoimmune disease or on systemic immunosuppression were excluded. The table lists this clone with a count of one. Its antigen remains unknown. Method: immunoSEQ multiplex PCR; TCRdb's copy keeps in-frame clones and lacks some. The sample includes approximately 74,000 clones, roughly 85% seen only once; the top ten take under 2.5%. V was trimmed by 6 bases and J by 4 bases, leaving 10 bases between them. The germline V gene encodes CDR1 SGHAT and CDR2 FQNNGV. The CDR3 consists of 12 residues. This TCR derives from an adult with an advanced solid tumor such as melanoma, head and neck, liver or kidney cancer. This chain uses TRBV11-2 with TRBJ2-7; no definite D call. The specimen was CD4+ or CD8+ T cells sorted from blood, collected in a trial of the OX40 agonist ivuxolimab. The CDR3 sequence is CASSSNSYEQYF. CDR3 DNA sequence: TGTGCCAGCAGTTCGAACAGTTACGAGCAGTACTTC.